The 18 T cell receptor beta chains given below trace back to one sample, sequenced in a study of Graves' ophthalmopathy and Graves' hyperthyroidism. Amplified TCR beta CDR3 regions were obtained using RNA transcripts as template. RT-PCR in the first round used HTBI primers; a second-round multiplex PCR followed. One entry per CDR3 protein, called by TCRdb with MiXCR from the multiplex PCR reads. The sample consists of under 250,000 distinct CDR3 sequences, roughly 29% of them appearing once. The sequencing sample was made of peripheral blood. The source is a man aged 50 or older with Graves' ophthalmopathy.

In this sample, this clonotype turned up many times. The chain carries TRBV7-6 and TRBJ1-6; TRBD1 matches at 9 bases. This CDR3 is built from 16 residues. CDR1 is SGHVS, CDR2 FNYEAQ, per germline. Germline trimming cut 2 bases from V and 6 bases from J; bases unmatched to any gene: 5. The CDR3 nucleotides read TGTGCCAGCAGCTTAACAGGGGGCGCTTTTAATTCACCCCTCCACTTT. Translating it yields CASSLTGGAFNSPLHF.

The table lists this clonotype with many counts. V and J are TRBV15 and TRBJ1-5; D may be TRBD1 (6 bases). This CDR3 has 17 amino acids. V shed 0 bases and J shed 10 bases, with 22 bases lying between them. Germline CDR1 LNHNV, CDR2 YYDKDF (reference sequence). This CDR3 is CATSRDRDAGAPRPQHF. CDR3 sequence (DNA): TGTGCCACCAGCAGAGATCGCGACGCGGGGGCCCCCCGACCCCAGCATTTT. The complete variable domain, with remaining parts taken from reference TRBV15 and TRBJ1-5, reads DAMVIQNPRYQVTQFGKPVTLSCSQTLNHNVMYWYQQKSSQAPKLLFHYYDKDFNNEADTPDNFQSRRPNTSFCFLDIRSPGLGDTAMYLCATSRDRDAGAPRPQHFGDGTRLSIL.

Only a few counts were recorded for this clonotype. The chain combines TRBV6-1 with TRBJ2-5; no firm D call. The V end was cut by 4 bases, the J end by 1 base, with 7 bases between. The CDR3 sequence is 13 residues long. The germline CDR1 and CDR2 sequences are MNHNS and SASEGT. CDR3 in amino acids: CASSVSAQETQYF. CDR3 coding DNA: TGTGCCAGCAGTGTCAGCGCCCAAGAGACCCAGTACTTC.

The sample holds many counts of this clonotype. The CDR3 DNA is TGTGCCAGCAGGATAGGGGCTAGCGGGAGAGGAGATACGCAGTATTTT. This translates into CASRIGASGRGDTQYF. J is TRBJ2-3 and V is TRBV2; 10 nucleotides agree with TRBD2. Germline-derived CDR1 and CDR2 are SNHLY and FYNNEI. The CDR3 loop spans 16 amino acids. The ends lost 6 bases at V and 5 bases at J; junction bases unmatched: 11.

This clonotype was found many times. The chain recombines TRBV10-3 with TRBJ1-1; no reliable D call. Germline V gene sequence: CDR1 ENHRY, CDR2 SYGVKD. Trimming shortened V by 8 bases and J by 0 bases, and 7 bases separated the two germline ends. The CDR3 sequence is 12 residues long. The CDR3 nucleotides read TGTGCCATCGCGCAGGTGAACACTGAAGCTTTCTTT. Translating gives CAIAQVNTEAFF.

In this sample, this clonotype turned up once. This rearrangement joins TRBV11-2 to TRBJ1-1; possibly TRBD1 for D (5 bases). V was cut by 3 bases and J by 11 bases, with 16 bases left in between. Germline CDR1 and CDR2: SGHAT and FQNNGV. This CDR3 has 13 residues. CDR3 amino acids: CASSFNWGATAFF. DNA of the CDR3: TGTGCCAGCAGCTTTAACTGGGGCGCGACGGCTTTCTTT.

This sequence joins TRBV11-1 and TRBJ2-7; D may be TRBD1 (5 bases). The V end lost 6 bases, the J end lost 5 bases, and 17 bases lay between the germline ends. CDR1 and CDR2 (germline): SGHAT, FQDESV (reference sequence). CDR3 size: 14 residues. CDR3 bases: TGTGCCAGCAGTCTAAACCCAGGGCGGAACGAGCAGTACTTC. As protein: CASSLNPGRNEQYF.

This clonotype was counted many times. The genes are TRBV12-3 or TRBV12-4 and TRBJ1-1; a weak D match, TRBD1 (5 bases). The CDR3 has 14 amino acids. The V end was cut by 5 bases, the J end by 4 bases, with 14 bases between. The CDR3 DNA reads TGTGCCAGCAGTGCCACCCGGGGCAGCACTGAAGCTTTCTTT. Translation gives CASSATRGSTEAFF.

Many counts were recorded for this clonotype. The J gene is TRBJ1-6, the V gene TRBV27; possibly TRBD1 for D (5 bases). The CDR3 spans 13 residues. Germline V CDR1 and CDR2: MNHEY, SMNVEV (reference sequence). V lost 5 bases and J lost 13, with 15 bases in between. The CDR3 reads CASSPRGVSPLHF. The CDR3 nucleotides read TGTGCCAGCAGTCCACGGGGGGTTTCGCCCCTCCACTTT.

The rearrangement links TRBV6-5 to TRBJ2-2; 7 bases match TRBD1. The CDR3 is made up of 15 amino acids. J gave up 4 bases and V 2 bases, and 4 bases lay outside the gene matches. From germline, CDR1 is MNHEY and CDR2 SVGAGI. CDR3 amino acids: CASSYEGAGTGELFF. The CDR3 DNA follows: TGTGCCAGCAGTTACGAGGGGGCCGGCACCGGGGAGCTGTTTTTT.

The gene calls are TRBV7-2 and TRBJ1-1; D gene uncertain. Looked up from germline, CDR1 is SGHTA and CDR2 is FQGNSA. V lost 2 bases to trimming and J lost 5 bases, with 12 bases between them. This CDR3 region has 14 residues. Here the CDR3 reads CASSLSEGWTEAFF. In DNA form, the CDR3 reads TGTGCCAGCAGCTTATCCGAGGGTTGGACTGAAGCTTTCTTT.

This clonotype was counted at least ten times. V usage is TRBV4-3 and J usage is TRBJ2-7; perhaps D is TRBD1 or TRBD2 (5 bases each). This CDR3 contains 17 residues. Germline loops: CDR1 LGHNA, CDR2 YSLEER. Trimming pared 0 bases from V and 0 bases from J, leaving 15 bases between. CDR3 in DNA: TGCGCCAGCAGCCAAGATGTATTGGGGGAGCACTCCTACGAGCAGTACTTC. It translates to CASSQDVLGEHSYEQYF.

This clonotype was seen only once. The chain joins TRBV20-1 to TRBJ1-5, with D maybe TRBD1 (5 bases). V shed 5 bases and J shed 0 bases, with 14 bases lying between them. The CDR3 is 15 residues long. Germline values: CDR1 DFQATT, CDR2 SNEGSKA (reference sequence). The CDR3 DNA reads TGCAGTGCTCGACGGGGGGTGCATAGCAATCAGCCCCAGCATTTT. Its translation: CSARRGVHSNQPQHF.

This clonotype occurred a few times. The CDR3 region is CASRGTTNYEQYF. CDR3 nucleotides: TGTGCCAGCAGAGGGACAACCAACTACGAGCAGTACTTC. The chain links TRBV6-2 or TRBV6-3 to TRBJ2-7, with D perhaps matching TRBD1 (6 bases). The germline V gene encodes CDR1 MNHEY and CDR2 SVGEGT. With 6 bases removed from V and 3 bases from J, the gap between germline ends came to 12 bases. The CDR3 spans 13 residues.

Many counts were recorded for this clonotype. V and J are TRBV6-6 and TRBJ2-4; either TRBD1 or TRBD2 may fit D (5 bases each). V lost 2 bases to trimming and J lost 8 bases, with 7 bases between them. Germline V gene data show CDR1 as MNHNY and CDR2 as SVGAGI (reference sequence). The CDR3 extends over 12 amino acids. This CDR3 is CASSYRGDIQYF. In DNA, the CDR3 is TGTGCCAGCAGTTACAGGGGAGACATTCAGTACTTC.

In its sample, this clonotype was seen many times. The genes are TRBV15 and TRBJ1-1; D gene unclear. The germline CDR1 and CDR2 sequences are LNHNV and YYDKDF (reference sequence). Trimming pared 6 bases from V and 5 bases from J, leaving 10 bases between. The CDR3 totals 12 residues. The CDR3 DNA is TGTGCCACCAGAGGACTGGGGACTGAAGCTTTCTTT. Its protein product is CATRGLGTEAFF.

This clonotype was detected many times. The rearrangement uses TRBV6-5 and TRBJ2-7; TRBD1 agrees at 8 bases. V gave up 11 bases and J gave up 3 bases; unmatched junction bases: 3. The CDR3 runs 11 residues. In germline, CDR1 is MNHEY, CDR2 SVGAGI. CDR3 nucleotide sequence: TGTGCCGTTGGACAGGGCTACGAGCAGTACTTC. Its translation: CAVGQGYEQYF.

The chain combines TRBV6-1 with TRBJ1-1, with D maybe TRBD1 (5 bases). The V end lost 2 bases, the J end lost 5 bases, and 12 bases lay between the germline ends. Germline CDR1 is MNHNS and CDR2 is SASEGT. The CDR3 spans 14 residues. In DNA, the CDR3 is TGTGCCAGCAGTGAATGGGGGGAAGGGACTGAAGCTTTCTTT. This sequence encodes CASSEWGEGTEAFF.